Below, one T cell receptor beta chain is given with its context. Its target is unknown. CDR3 length: 14 amino acids. Germline CDR1 is MDHEN and CDR2 is SYDVKM. The V and J ends lost 3 bases and 5 bases respectively, with 14 bases between them. TCRdb re-called the PCR reads via MiXCR. Here the sample spans roughly 27,000 clones, less than 30% being singletons. This specimen belongs to a study of metastatic and nonmetastatic thyroid tumors. Overall study context: Across blood and tumor or nodule tissue, repertoires from malignant and benign thyroid patients were compared with one another.

No patient received treatment before thyroid surgery. Study findings and constraints: Across blood and tumor, TCR beta diversity in malignant thyroid tumors was reportedly significantly higher than in benign nodules.

The receptor was derived from a female donor with papillary thyroid cancer or a benign thyroid nodule (not recorded which). Some clones in this sample may be carry-over from other donors' samples. Source material: blood. The chain couples TRBV28 to TRBJ2-7, with D perhaps matching TRBD1 (7 bases). The CDR3 spells CASSLEGQNDEQYF. The DNA of the CDR3 is TGTGCCAGCAGTTTGGAGGGACAGAACGACGAGCAGTACTTC.